The present entry profiles one T cell receptor (beta chain) with its context. As yet, its antigen is unknown. The germline CDR1 and CDR2 sequences are MRHNA and SNTAGT. Trimming stripped 6 bases from V and 9 bases from J, with 21 bases between. This CDR3 contains 15 residues. TCRdb's copy holds only in-frame clones and misses some; the assay was immunoSEQ multiplex PCR. This sample has roughly 90,000 clones, with roughly 93% found just once. This entry is derived from a study of T cells in localized non-small cell lung cancer. General study findings and limits: T cell clonality was highest in uninvolved adjacent lung, above tumor. Adjacent lung tissue had a median 57 of the top 100 clones found in the tumor.

This TCR was sampled from a woman aged 40 to 75 with stage II squamous cell lung carcinoma. The gene calls are TRBV6-4 and TRBJ1-5; D might be TRBD1 (5 bases). This specimen was PBMCs, taken before any cancer treatment. The DNA of the CDR3 is TGTGCCAGCAGCCCCGACAGTGCCTTAGGAGGGCCCCAGCATTTT. It encodes CASSPDSALGGPQHF.